This TCR beta chain stems from a study of blood T cell repertoires in COVID-19. Background on the study: From T cells, B-cell-depleted T cells, or PBMCs came the material, which was cDNA or gDNA.

Here immunoSEQ multiplex PCR was the method, and the copy in TCRdb shows in-frame clones only, minus some. The repertoire includes roughly 220,000 clones, around 84% of them detected once, and approximately 1.3% sits in the top ten. This sequence originates from a woman aged 40 to 50 who had recovered from COVID-19. Sample: peripheral blood.

CDR3 residues: CASSSGLVSYEQYF. The CDR3 DNA sequence: TGTGCCAGTAGTAGCGGACTAGTATCATACGAGCAGTACTTC. The rearrangement uses TRBV19 and TRBJ2-7; 7 nucleotides agree with TRBD2. CDR1 and CDR2 (germline): LNHDA, SQIVND (reference sequence). CDR3 length equals 14 residues. V lost 4 bases and J lost 4; bases outside the gene matches: 7.